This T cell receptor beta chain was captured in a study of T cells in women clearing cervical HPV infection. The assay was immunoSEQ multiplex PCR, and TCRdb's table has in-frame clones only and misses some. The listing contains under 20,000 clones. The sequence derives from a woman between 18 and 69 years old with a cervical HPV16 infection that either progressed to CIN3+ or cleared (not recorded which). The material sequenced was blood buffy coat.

The CDR3 reads CSIRGGGNQPQHF. The sequenced part of the CDR3 DNA is TGCAGTATAAGGGGAGGAGGCAATCAGCCC. The V gene is TRBV20-1, the J gene TRBJ1-5; tentative D call: TRBD1 (5 bases). The read halts 3 residues ahead of the CDR3 end, with the missing end drawn from the germline J gene. The CDR3 runs 13 residues. In germline, CDR1 is DFQATT, CDR2 SNEGSKA (reference sequence). Trimming took 8 bases from V and 2 from J, leaving 13 bases between them.